These 19 T cell receptor beta chains share one sample of origin, sequenced in a study of regulatory T cells in long-lasting Graves disease. Library construction for TCR beta used iRepertoire HTBI primers and Arm-PCR of CDR3 regions. From the multiplex PCR reads, TCRdb called clonotypes with MiXCR, one entry per CDR3 protein. The sample contains roughly 420,000 distinct CDR3 sequences, about 14% of which appear only once. Time point given: newly diagnosed GD, antithyroid drugs for less than 3 months. Extracted PBMC RNA gave rise to the TCR library. The sequencing used peripheral blood mononuclear cells (PBMCs), collected at new diagnosis, from a patient treated with antithyroid drugs. These receptors all come from a female donor with Graves disease.

This clonotype has a handful of counts. The gene calls are TRBV15 and TRBJ2-3; unclear D gene. The length of the CDR3 is 16 residues. V was pared by 1 base and J by 5 bases, with 16 bases between. Germline assignment: CDR1 LNHNV and CDR2 YYDKDF (reference sequence). The CDR3 protein is CATSRVVFGPGDTQYF. The CDR3 DNA follows: TGTGCCACCAGCAGAGTCGTTTTTGGACCTGGAGATACGCAGTATTTT. The full variable domain, its missing parts supplied by reference TRBV15 and TRBJ2-3, is DAMVIQNPRYQVTQFGKPVTLSCSQTLNHNVMYWYQQKSSQAPKLLFHYYDKDFNNEADTPDNFQSRRPNTSFCFLDIRSPGLGDTAMYLCATSRVVFGPGDTQYFGPGTRLTVL.

This clonotype has just a few counts. This chain joins TRBV6-2 or TRBV6-3 and TRBJ2-1; 10 nucleotides align to TRBD2. The ends lost 7 bases at V and 4 bases at J; junction bases unmatched: 13. The CDR3 runs 17 residues. Germline assignment: CDR1 MNHEY and CDR2 SVGEGT. CDR3 in amino acids: CASTQLRGTSAYNEQFF. The CDR3, as DNA: TGTGCCAGCACCCAGCTACGGGGGACTAGCGCGTACAATGAGCAGTTCTTC.

The chain is built from TRBV7-9 and TRBJ1-5, with a tentative D call TRBD1 (5 bases). The germline V gene has CDR1 SEHNR and CDR2 FQNEAQ (reference sequence). This CDR3 comprises 15 residues. The ends were cut back, 3 bases at V and 4 bases at J, with 13 bases in the middle. CDR3 bases: TGTGCCAGCAGCTTGGTAGGGGAGCAAAATCAGCCCCAGCATTTT. Its protein is CASSLVGEQNQPQHF.

This clonotype appeared many times. V is TRBV5-1 and J is TRBJ1-1; D gene ambiguous. Germline CDR1 reads SGHRS; CDR2 reads YFSETQ. The CDR3 length is 15 residues. Trimming pared 0 bases from V and 0 bases from J, leaving 9 bases between. CDR3 amino acids: CASSLVGDMNTEAFF. CDR3 nucleotides: TGCGCCAGCAGCTTGGTGGGAGACATGAACACTGAAGCTTTCTTT.

This clonotype has a count of ten or more. This chain uses TRBV6-2 or TRBV6-3 with TRBJ2-1; D uncertain. The CDR3 has 12 amino acids. The germline CDR1 and CDR2 sequences are MNHEY and SVGEGT. V was pared by 1 base and J by 9 bases, with 7 bases between. In nucleotides, the CDR3 is TGTGCCAGCAGTTACTGGGTGGGTGAGCAGTTCTTC. Translated, it gives CASSYWVGEQFF.

There are a few counts of this clonotype. The chain recombines TRBV9 with TRBJ2-7; D not resolved. From germline, CDR1 is SGDLS and CDR2 YYNGEE. The CDR3 consists of 15 residues. Trimming removed 3 bases from V and 6 bases from J, with 19 bases in between. CDR3 sequence (DNA): TGTGCCAGCAGCGACAAATACATCCTGCCGGCCGAGCAGTACTTC. This codes for CASSDKYILPAEQYF.

This clonotype was seen ten or more times. This rearrangement joins TRBV3-1 to TRBJ1-2, with D possibly matching TRBD1 (6 bases). The germline V and J ends were trimmed by 6 bases and 2 bases, with 7 bases remaining between them. The CDR3 has 12 amino acids. Germline V lookup: CDR1 LGHDT, CDR2 YNNKEL (reference sequence). The CDR3 is CASSTGNYGYTF. The DNA of the CDR3 is TGTGCCAGCAGTACAGGGAACTATGGCTACACCTTC.

This chain joins TRBV5-6 and TRBJ2-5, with a weak D call TRBD2 (6 bases). The germline V gene has CDR1 SGHDT and CDR2 YYEEEE. The CDR3 runs to 14 residues. Trimming removed 3 bases from V and 5 bases from J, with 14 bases in between. As DNA, the CDR3 is TGTGCCAGCAGCTCCGGGACTCCCGTCGAGACCCAGTACTTC. It is translated as CASSSGTPVETQYF.

This clonotype was observed many times. The chain employs TRBV20-1 and TRBJ2-7, with 9 nucleotides matching TRBD2. Germline assignment: CDR1 DFQATT and CDR2 SNEGSKA (reference sequence). Trimming took 4 bases from V and 2 from J; bases not matched to a gene: 12. The CDR3 covers 16 residues. The CDR3 coding sequence is TGCAGTGCTACATCCCGCATGGCTAGCGGGGCCTACGAGCAGTACTTC. Translated, it gives CSATSRMASGAYEQYF.

This clonotype was observed many times. The CDR3 DNA is TGTGCCAGCAGAATAACAGGGGCGGCCTATGGCTACACCTTC. Translated, it gives CASRITGAAYGYTF. V and J are TRBV6-1 and TRBJ1-2; 7 bases map to TRBD1. V trimming: 6 bases; J trimming: 4 bases; junction bases outside the gene matches: 8. This CDR3 spans 14 amino acids. Germline loops: CDR1 MNHNS, CDR2 SASEGT.

This clonotype was detected ten times or more. The genes are TRBV7-8 and TRBJ2-7; D uncertain. Germline V CDR1 and CDR2: SGHVS, FQNEAQ. Trimming removed 3 bases from V and 5 bases from J, with 11 bases in between. There are 13 residues in the CDR3. The CDR3 bases are TGTGCCAGCAGCTTTTTTGGGGTGAACGAGCAGTACTTC. Protein product: CASSFFGVNEQYF. Supplemented by reference TRBV7-8 and TRBJ2-7, the full variable domain reads GAGVSQSPRYKVAKRGQDVALRCDPISGHVSLFWYQQALGQGPEFLTYFQNEAQLDKSGLPSDRFFAERPEGSVSTLKIQRTQQEDSAVYLCASSFFGVNEQYFGPGTRLTVT.

This clonotype was counted ten times or more. The chain combines TRBV11-2 with TRBJ2-1; D is perhaps TRBD2 (5 bases). The V gene lost 4 bases and the J gene lost 8 bases, with 15 bases spanning the gap. Germline CDR1 SGHAT, CDR2 FQNNGV. The CDR3 has 14 amino acids. In DNA form, the CDR3 reads TGTGCCAGCAGCTCTTGGGGAGTCGAGGATGAGCAGTTCTTC. Protein: CASSSWGVEDEQFF.

This clonotype was detected ten times or more. This chain connects TRBV7-2 to TRBJ2-1; TRBD2 aligns across 7 bases. Germline CDR1 reads SGHTA; CDR2 reads FQGNSA. This CDR3 region has 15 residues. V lost 3 bases to trimming and J lost 0 bases; unmatched junction nucleotides: 2. This CDR3 reads CASSFERGSYNEQFF. Written as DNA, the CDR3 is TGTGCCAGCAGCTTCGAGCGGGGCTCCTACAATGAGCAGTTCTTC.

This clonotype showed up many times. The chain is built from TRBV24-1 and TRBJ2-1; TRBD2 aligns across 9 bases. Per the germline V gene, CDR1 is KGHDR and CDR2 is SFDVKD. The CDR3 extends over 16 amino acids. The J segment lost 3 bases and the V segment lost 4 bases, leaving 6 bases of the junction unmatched. CDR3 sequence (DNA): TGTGCCACCAGTGAGCATAGCGGGAGATACTACAATGAGCAGTTCTTC. As protein: CATSEHSGRYYNEQFF.

In the case of this clonotype: A much larger clonotype is one base distant, so this may be a read error. The chain uses TRBV18 and TRBJ2-1; D is ambiguous. The CDR3 contains 11 residues. CDR1 is KGHSH and CDR2 is LQKENI in the germline V gene. The chain's CDR3 is CASSPFNGQFF. The CDR3 DNA is TGTGCCAGCTCACCCTTCAATGGGCAGTTCTTC.

Of note for this clonotype: This could be a read error, since a much larger clone is one nucleotide away. The chain has TRBV3-1 and TRBJ2-2; D assignment may be TRBD1 or TRBD2 (5 bases each). The CDR3 consists of 12 residues. V lost 4 bases, J lost 6 bases, and 6 bases lay in between. Looked up from germline, CDR1 is LGHDT and CDR2 is YNNKEL (reference sequence). The CDR3 sequence: CASSRDAGELFF. The CDR3 DNA sequence: TGTGCCAGCAGCCGGGACGCCGGGGAGCTGTTTTTT.

This clonotype was detected only once. This chain links TRBV12-5 with TRBJ2-3; 14 bases are shared with TRBD2. The ends lost 5 bases at V and 0 bases at J; junction bases unmatched: 13. Germline lookup yields CDR1 LGHNT and CDR2 FRNRAP. This CDR3 contains 20 residues. Here the CDR3 DNA reads TGTGCTAGTGGTCCACGGCGTCGGGGACTAGCGGGGGTTAGCACAGATACGCAGTATTTT. Its translation: CASGPRRRGLAGVSTDTQYF.

This clonotype has a count of ten or more. The chain has TRBV5-1 and TRBJ1-1, with D maybe TRBD1 (6 bases). V dropped 0 bases and J dropped 5 bases, with 23 bases sitting between them. The V gene's germline CDR1 is SGHRS and CDR2 YFSETQ. The CDR3 consists of 18 residues. The CDR3 spells CASSLDALRGPRGTEAFF. In DNA, the CDR3 is TGCGCCAGCAGCTTGGACGCCCTCCGTGGGCCTAGGGGGACTGAAGCTTTCTTT.

This clonotype was seen at least ten times. This chain connects TRBV24-1 to TRBJ2-1; TRBD1 aligns across 10 bases. V gave up 6 bases and J gave up 4 bases; unmatched junction bases: 8. The CDR3 sequence is 16 residues long. Per the germline V gene, CDR1 is KGHDR and CDR2 is SFDVKD. CDR3 region: CATSFSGTGVYNEQFF. The CDR3 DNA is TGTGCCACCAGTTTCTCCGGGACAGGGGTGTACAATGAGCAGTTCTTC.